One and the same sample provided the 18 T cell receptor beta chains below, sequenced in a study of T cells in Graves' hyperthyroidism and ophthalmopathy. RNA transcripts served as the template for amplifying TCR beta CDR3 regions. Initially, a first-round RT-PCR of the TCR CDR3 employed the HTBI primer set. TCRdb itself ran the multiplex PCR reads through MiXCR, one entry per CDR3 protein. The sample has roughly 700,000 distinct CDR3 sequences; 30% to 40% are singletons. Sequencing input: blood. These receptors were obtained from a woman aged 40 to 55 with Graves' hyperthyroidism.

The sample holds many counts of this clonotype. The chain combines TRBV29-1 with TRBJ1-2; D call uncertain. The V gene lost 6 bases and the J gene lost 10 bases, with 15 bases spanning the gap. Germline loops: CDR1 SQVTM, CDR2 ANQGSEA. There are 11 residues in the CDR3. The CDR3 nucleotides read TGCAGCGTCTATAATGGTGGGGACTACACCTTC. Amino acids: CSVYNGGDYTF. Looking up the rest from reference TRBV29-1 and TRBJ1-2 gives the full variable domain: SAVISQKPSRDICQRGTSLTIQCQVDSQVTMMFWYRQQPGQSLTLIATANQGSEATYESGFVIDKFPISRPNLTFSTLTVSNMSPEDSSIYLCSVYNGGDYTFGSGTRLTVV.

As to this clonotype: A clone one base away is much larger, so this may be a read error. The rearrangement joins TRBV7-2 to TRBJ1-2; TRBD1 matches at 7 bases. V was pared by 3 bases and J by 4 bases, with 2 bases of the junction left unmatched. CDR1 is SGHTA and CDR2 is FQGNSA in the germline V gene. The CDR3 covers 13 residues. CDR3 region: CASSFTGAYGYTF. Written as DNA, the CDR3 is TGTGCCAGCAGCTTCACAGGGGCCTATGGCTACACCTTC. Complete variable domain (other parts from reference TRBV7-2 and TRBJ1-2): GAGVSQSPSNKVTEKGKDVELRCDPISGHTALYWYRQSLGQGLEFLIYFQGNSAPDKSGLPSDRFSAERTGGSVSTLTIQRTQQEDSAVYLCASSFTGAYGYTFGSGTRLTVV.

Concerning this clonotype itself: A much larger clone differs from this one at a single base, so this may be a read error. The J gene is TRBJ1-4, the V gene TRBV19, with D maybe TRBD1 (5 bases). The V end lost 6 bases, the J end lost 4 bases, and 15 bases lay between the germline ends. Germline V lookup: CDR1 LNHDA, CDR2 SQIVND (reference sequence). The CDR3 runs to 15 residues. Here the CDR3 DNA reads TGTGCCAGTAGGGATCGGGGGATCAGTAATGAAAAACTGTTTTTT. It yields the protein CASRDRGISNEKLFF.

CDR3 in amino acids: CASSVEGTGFQPQYF. The CDR3 nucleotides are TGTGCCAGCAGCGTAGAGGGGACGGGGTTCCAGCCCCAGTACTTC. The rearrangement joins TRBV9 to TRBJ2-5; D tentatively fits TRBD1 or TRBD2 (5 bases each). This CDR3 has 15 amino acids. With 0 bases removed from V and 9 bases from J, the gap between germline ends came to 18 bases. The germline V gene encodes CDR1 SGDLS and CDR2 YYNGEE.

With respect to this clonotype: This sequence may be a read error, since a much larger clone differs from it by one base. This CDR3 is CASGQERAGGRETQYF. The DNA for the CDR3 is TGCGCCAGCGGCCAAGAAAGGGCAGGGGGAAGAGAGACCCAGTACTTC. This sequence joins TRBV7-6 and TRBJ2-5; 7 bases map to TRBD1. Per germline, CDR1 SGHVS and CDR2 FNYEAQ. The CDR3 contains 16 residues.

This chain uses TRBV24-1 with TRBJ1-5, with D uncertain. V was pared by 5 bases and J by 2 bases, with 12 bases between. This CDR3 contains 15 residues. Germline values: CDR1 KGHDR, CDR2 SFDVKD. The CDR3 nucleotides are TGTGCCACCAGTGGGGCAGAAACGGGCAATCAGCCCCAGCATTTT. Protein: CATSGAETGNQPQHF.

This clonotype was seen repeatedly, ten times or more. This sequence joins TRBV5-1 and TRBJ2-7; D might be TRBD2 (7 bases). Deletions cut 1 base from V and 2 bases from J, with 10 bases between. The CDR3 loop spans 14 amino acids. Germline CDR1 is SGHRS and CDR2 is YFSETQ. The CDR3 sequence: CASSLRGGTYEQYF. CDR3 sequence (DNA): TGCGCCAGCAGCTTGAGGGGGGGGACCTACGAGCAGTACTTC.

This clonotype was counted between two and nine times. This chain links TRBV2 with TRBJ2-7; the match to TRBD1 covers 8 bases. Germline lookup yields CDR1 SNHLY and CDR2 FYNNEI. J gave up 6 bases and V 6 bases, and 4 bases lay outside the gene matches. This CDR3 is 12 amino acids long. CDR3 nucleotide sequence: TGTGCCAGCAGGATAACAGGGGGCGAGCAGTACTTC. This encodes CASRITGGEQYF.

The CDR3 region has the DNA TGTGCCAGTAACAGGGAGGTGGACACCGGGGAGCTGTTTTTT. Translated: CASNREVDTGELFF. The chain is built from TRBV9 and TRBJ2-2, with D perhaps being TRBD1 or TRBD2 (6 bases each). Germline V gene data show CDR1 as SGDLS and CDR2 as YYNGEE. This CDR3 spans 14 amino acids. V lost 8 bases and J lost 3, with 14 bases in between.

This clonotype has a handful of counts. The chain recombines TRBV12-3 or TRBV12-4 with TRBJ1-2; TRBD1 agrees at 8 bases. This CDR3 is 15 amino acids long. Trimming at V came to 5 bases and at J to 3 bases, leaving 8 bases not matched to a gene. CDR3 protein: CASSTPGGYDYGYTF. The DNA of the CDR3 is TGTGCCAGCAGTACCCCAGGGGGCTATGACTATGGCTACACCTTC.

This clonotype was detected a few times. This CDR3 reads CASSFSPWGGGNQPQHF. The CDR3 DNA follows: TGTGCCAGCAGCTTTTCTCCCTGGGGGGGCGGCAATCAGCCCCAGCATTTT. This rearrangement joins TRBV5-5 to TRBJ1-5, with D possibly TRBD1 on 6 matching bases. V was pared by 2 bases and J by 2 bases, with 17 bases between. The CDR3 is made up of 17 amino acids. In germline, CDR1 is SGHKS, CDR2 YYEKEE (reference sequence).

V and J are TRBV19 and TRBJ1-1; 8 nucleotides align to TRBD1. CDR3 length: 14 amino acids. Trimming took 3 bases from V and 3 from J; bases not matched to a gene: 3. CDR1 and CDR2 (germline): LNHDA, SQIVND (reference sequence). In DNA form, the CDR3 reads TGTGCCAGTAGTATTCAGGACAGGGACACTGAAGCTTTCTTT. It yields the protein CASSIQDRDTEAFF. Filled out from reference TRBV19 and TRBJ1-1, the complete variable domain reads DGGITQSPKYLFRKEGQNVTLSCEQNLNHDAMYWYRQDPGQGLRLIYYSQIVNDFQKGDIAEGYSVSREKKESFPLTVTSAQKNPTAFYLCASSIQDRDTEAFFGQGTRLTVV.

This clonotype was recorded many times. V is TRBV11-1 and J is TRBJ2-7; weak D call: TRBD2 (6 bases). Trimming cost V 1 base and J 1 base, with 8 bases left between them. The germline gives CDR1 SGHAT, CDR2 FQDESV (reference sequence). The CDR3 loop spans 14 amino acids. The CDR3 DNA reads as TGTGCCAGCAGCTTAGTGGGGACTTCCTACGAGCAGTACTTC. This gives the protein CASSLVGTSYEQYF.

To note about this clonotype: One base away lies a much larger clone, so this may be a sequencing read error. The chain links TRBV7-8 to TRBJ1-1; unclear D gene. Trimming took 6 bases from V and 6 from J, leaving 17 bases between them. Germline lookup yields CDR1 SGHVS and CDR2 FQNEAQ. The CDR3 has 14 residues. Here the CDR3 reads CASSSNALVAEAFF. The CDR3 coding sequence is TGTGCCAGCAGTTCCAATGCCCTCGTCGCTGAAGCTTTCTTT.

V and J are TRBV11-2 and TRBJ1-1; a possible D gene is TRBD1 (5 bases). Germline CDR1 SGHAT, CDR2 FQNNGV. V shed 5 bases and J shed 0 bases, with 10 bases lying between them. The CDR3 sequence is 14 residues long. This CDR3 reads CASSQGNMNTEAFF. In nucleotides, the CDR3 is TGTGCCAGCAGCCAGGGCAATATGAACACTGAAGCTTTCTTT.

This clonotype was picked up many times. The chain carries TRBV4-1 and TRBJ1-1; D remains unclear. Germline V lookup: CDR1 MGHRA, CDR2 YSYEKL. V gave up 2 bases and J gave up 3 bases, with 7 bases separating them. The CDR3 runs to 13 residues. The CDR3: CASSQNQDTEAFF. For the CDR3, the DNA is TGCGCCAGCAGCCAAAACCAAGACACTGAAGCTTTCTTT.

The rearrangement joins TRBV4-3 to TRBJ1-1; 8 nucleotides align to TRBD1. The CDR3 spans 14 residues. CDR1 LGHNA and CDR2 YSLEER come from the germline V gene. V dropped 3 bases and J dropped 7; count of bases not matched to a gene: 7. CDR3 bases: TGCGCCAGCAGCCATTCCAGGGGGCAAGGTGAAGCTTTCTTT. Protein product: CASSHSRGQGEAFF.

The chain combines TRBV10-3 with TRBJ2-2; a possible D gene is TRBD2 (5 bases). V gave up 3 bases and J gave up 6 bases, with 11 bases separating them. CDR1 and CDR2 from the germline V gene are ENHRY and SYGVKD. This CDR3 spans 14 amino acids. CDR3 in amino acids: CAISDTRGAGELFF. The CDR3 region has the DNA TGTGCCATCAGTGATACCCGGGGAGCCGGGGAGCTGTTTTTT.